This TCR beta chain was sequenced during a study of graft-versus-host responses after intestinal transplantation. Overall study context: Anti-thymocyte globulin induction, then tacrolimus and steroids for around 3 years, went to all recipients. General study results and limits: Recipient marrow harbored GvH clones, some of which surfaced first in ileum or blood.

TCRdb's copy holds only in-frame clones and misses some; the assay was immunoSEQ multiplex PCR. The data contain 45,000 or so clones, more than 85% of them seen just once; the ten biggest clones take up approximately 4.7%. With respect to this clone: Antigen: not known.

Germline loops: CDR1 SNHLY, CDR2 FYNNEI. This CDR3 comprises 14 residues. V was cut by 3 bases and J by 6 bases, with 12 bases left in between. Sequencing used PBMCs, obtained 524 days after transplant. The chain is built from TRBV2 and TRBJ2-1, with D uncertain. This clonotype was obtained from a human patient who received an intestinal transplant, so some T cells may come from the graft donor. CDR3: CASSDGPWSNEQFF. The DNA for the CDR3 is TGTGCCAGCAGTGATGGGCCGTGGAGCAATGAGCAGTTCTTC.